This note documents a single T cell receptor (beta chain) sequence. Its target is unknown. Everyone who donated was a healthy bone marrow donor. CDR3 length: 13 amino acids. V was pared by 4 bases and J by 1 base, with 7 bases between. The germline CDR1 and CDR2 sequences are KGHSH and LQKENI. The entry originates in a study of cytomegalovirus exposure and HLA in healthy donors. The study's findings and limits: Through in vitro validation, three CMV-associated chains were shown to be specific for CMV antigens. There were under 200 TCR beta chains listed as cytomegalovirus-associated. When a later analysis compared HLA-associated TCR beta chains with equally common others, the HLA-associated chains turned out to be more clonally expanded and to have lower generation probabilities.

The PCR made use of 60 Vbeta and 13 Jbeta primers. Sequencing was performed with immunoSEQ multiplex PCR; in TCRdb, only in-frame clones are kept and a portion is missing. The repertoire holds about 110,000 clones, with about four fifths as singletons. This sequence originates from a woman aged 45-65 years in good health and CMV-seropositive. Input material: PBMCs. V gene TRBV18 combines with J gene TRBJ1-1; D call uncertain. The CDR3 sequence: CASSLQRNTEAFF. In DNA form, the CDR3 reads TGTGCCAGCTCACTACAGAGGAACACTGAAGCTTTCTTT.